This T cell receptor beta chain was sequenced in a study of T cell changes during pregnancy in multiple sclerosis. Profiled with immunoSEQ multiplex PCR; TCRdb holds only in-frame clones, not every one. The sample includes more than 65,000 clones, over 90% seen only once; the top ten take under 1.2%. V dropped 0 bases and J dropped 6; count of bases not matched to a gene: 10. Germline V lookup: CDR1 SGHRS, CDR2 YFSETQ. The CDR3 sequence is 17 residues long. The clonotype was recovered from a female donor with multiple sclerosis, enrolled in a pregnancy study. Source: peripheral blood, taken in the second trimester of pregnancy. This sequence joins TRBV5-1 and TRBJ2-3; 10 bases match TRBD1. DNA for the CDR3: TGCGCCAGCAGCTTGGGCCCATTGGGACAGGGGTCGGATACGCAGTATTTT. It translates to CASSLGPLGQGSDTQYF. Variable domain in full (rest from reference TRBV5-1 and TRBJ2-3): KAGVTQTPRYLIKTRGQQVTLSCSPISGHRSVSWYQQTPGQGLQFLFEYFSETQRNKGNFPGRFSGRQFSNSRSEMNVSTLELGDSALYLCASSLGPLGQGSDTQYFGPGTRLTVL.